A selection of T cell receptor beta chains follows, all from one sample in a study of response to subunit inactivated influenza vaccine. Via MiXCR, TCRdb re-called the RT-PCR reads, giving one row per CDR3 protein. The table has 650,000 to 800,000 distinct CDR3 sequences, less than 20% seen once; the top ten hold approximately 11%. The sequencing used PBMCs from blood, collected approximately 5 days after vaccination. The receptors were gathered from a middle-aged man who received an inactivated influenza vaccine. Both conserved end residues are part of each CDR3. A D gene is named only where the DNA matches it firmly. Some rows mark clone size as missing; the rest say once, few, many or name a class of expanded clone.

d_call,v_call,clone_size,j_call,cdr3_nt,cdr3_aa
TRBD1,TRBV7-8,many,TRBJ2-7,TGTGCCAGCAGCTTAGCCGGATTTGGGACAGGGGTCTCCTACGAGCAGTACTTC,CASSLAGFGTGVSYEQYF
TRBD2,TRBV12-3/TRBV12-4,few,TRBJ2-2,TGTGCCAGCAGTTTATTCGGGGGGGACACCGGGGAGCTGTTTTTT,CASSLFGGDTGELFF
.,TRBV7-2,.,TRBJ2-1,TGTGCCAGCAGCCCGACTACCCAAGGGGGAGAGCAGTTCTTC,CASSPTTQGGEQFF
.,TRBV6-1,few,TRBJ2-7,TGTGCCAGCAGCCGCGGCCGGGGTGACTACGAGCAGTACTTC,CASSRGRGDYEQYF
TRBD1,TRBV12-3/TRBV12-4,many,TRBJ2-7,TGTGCCAGCAGCTTACAGGGGGCATACTACGAGCAGTACTTC,CASSLQGAYYEQYF
TRBD1,TRBV7-9,.,TRBJ1-2,TGTGCCAGCAGCTTCGGGACAGGGGGATTGGGTGGCTACACCTTC,CASSFGTGGLGGYTF
TRBD1,TRBV18,once,TRBJ2-2,TGTGCCAGCTCAGCCGGGACAGGGACGTACACCGGGGAGCTGTTTTTT,CASSAGTGTYTGELFF
TRBD1,TRBV6-5,.,TRBJ2-1,TGTGCCAGCAGTTCCGGGACAGGGGGCCCGATTGAGCAGTTCTTC,CASSSGTGGPIEQFF
.,TRBV4-2,.,TRBJ1-6,TGTGCCAGCCGAGACCGGGGCTCGGTGAATTCACCCCTCCACTTT,CASRDRGSVNSPLHF
.,TRBV28,few,TRBJ2-6,TGTGCCAGCAGTTTTGTGCCCGGGGCCAACGTCCTGACTTTC,CASSFVPGANVLTF
.,TRBV29-1,.,TRBJ2-7,TGCAGGGCCGCCTGGGGCCTTGCCTACGAGCAGTACTTC,CRAAWGLAYEQYF
.,TRBV5-1,.,TRBJ2-1,TGCGCCAGCAGCGTCCAAGCGGGCCAAGCCTACAATGAGCAGTTCTTC,CASSVQAGQAYNEQFF
.,TRBV20-1,.,TRBJ2-5,TGCAGTTCGACAGCCCAAGAGACCCAGTACTTC,CSSTAQETQYF
.,TRBV4-2,.,TRBJ1-3,TGTGCCAGCAGCCGAGTAGCAGACACCATATATTTT,CASSRVADTIYF
.,TRBV6-2/TRBV6-3,.,TRBJ1-1,TGTGCCAGCAGTTTTAGGACAACCAACACTGAAGCTTTCTTT,CASSFRTTNTEAFF
TRBD2,TRBV5-1,few,TRBJ2-5,TGCGCCAGCAGCTTGGCTAGCGGATCAGAGACCCAGTACTTC,CASSLASGSETQYF
.,TRBV15,few,TRBJ1-4,TGTGCCACCAGCAGATCCAAGGGATTTAATGAAAAACTGTTTTTT,CATSRSKGFNEKLFF
TRBD1,TRBV5-1,.,TRBJ1-2,TGCGCCAGCAGCACTCCCCTAGGGGACAGGGGCGATACGGCGCCGTCCTATGGCTACACCTTC,CASSTPLGDRGDTAPSYGYTF
TRBD2,TRBV11-2,.,TRBJ2-7,TGTGCCAGCAGCGTCAGCGGGGGGAGCTCCTACGAGCAGTACTTC,CASSVSGGSSYEQYF
.,TRBV4-3,.,TRBJ2-3,TGCGCCAGCAGCCAAGAGTTGAGGACCCGCAGGGCCAGCACAGATACGCAGTATTTT,CASSQELRTRRASTDTQYF
TRBD2,TRBV7-9,few,TRBJ2-3,TGTGCCAGCGCCGGGCTAGCGGGAGTGTCCAGAGATACGCAGTATTTT,CASAGLAGVSRDTQYF
.,TRBV12-3/TRBV12-4,many,TRBJ1-3,TGTGCCAGCAGTTTCGGGGGCTCTGGAAACACCATATATTTT,CASSFGGSGNTIYF
.,TRBV11-1,.,TRBJ2-7,TGTGCCAGCAGCTTACCAGGCTTCTCCGAGCAGTACTTC,CASSLPGFSEQYF
.,TRBV29-1,many,TRBJ2-6,TGCAGCGCCGAGGGGATCTCTGGGGCCAACGTCCTGACTTTC,CSAEGISGANVLTF
.,TRBV6-2/TRBV6-3,few,TRBJ1-5,TGTGCCAGCAGACTCCTTATCCGCAATCAGCCCCAGCATTTT,CASRLLIRNQPQHF
.,TRBV20-1,few,TRBJ2-3,TGCAGTGCTAGAAAGGAGGCGGGGCGGGCAGATACGCAGTATTTT,CSARKEAGRADTQYF
TRBD2,TRBV20-1,few,TRBJ2-7,TGCAGTGCTAGCGCGGGAGGGTCCTACGAGCAGTACTTC,CSASAGGSYEQYF
.,TRBV28,few,TRBJ1-6,TGTGCCAGCAGTTCCGGGGGACGGAAAGTTTCGCCCCTCCACTTT,CASSSGGRKVSPLHF
TRBD1,TRBV5-1,.,TRBJ1-2,TGCGCCAGCAGCGCGGACAGGGTTGGTGGCTACACCTTC,CASSADRVGGYTF
.,TRBV28,.,TRBJ2-1,TGTGCCAGCAGTTCACCAGGGGCCGCACAGCCCTACAATGAGCAGTTCTTC,CASSSPGAAQPYNEQFF
TRBD1,TRBV6-2/TRBV6-3,few,TRBJ1-2,TGTGCCAGCAGTCCGACAGGGGTGTTCGGCTACACCTTC,CASSPTGVFGYTF
TRBD2,TRBV4-2,.,TRBJ2-1,TGTGCCAGCAGCCAAGGGCTTAGCGGGAGTTACAATGAGCAGTTCTTC,CASSQGLSGSYNEQFF
TRBD2,TRBV5-1,.,TRBJ2-1,TGCGCCAGCAGCGACACAGGACTAGCGGACCTCTCCTACAATGAGCAGTTCTTC,CASSDTGLADLSYNEQFF
.,TRBV5-1,.,TRBJ2-7,TGCGCCAGCAGCTTGTTGGGGGAGAGTGACGAGCAGTACTTC,CASSLLGESDEQYF
.,TRBV11-2,.,TRBJ1-2,TGTGCCAGCAGCCCAGCGCGCGGTCCTAACTATGGCTACACCTTC,CASSPARGPNYGYTF
.,TRBV9,.,TRBJ1-2,TGTGCCAGCAGCGTAGTTCCAGGGTCGGGAGGCTACACCTTC,CASSVVPGSGGYTF
.,TRBV7-2,few,TRBJ1-2,TGTGCCAGCAGCTTAAGAGGACTTTCCCCCTATGGCTACACCTTC,CASSLRGLSPYGYTF
.,TRBV3-1,.,TRBJ2-7,TGTGCCAGCAGCCAAGAGGGGACTTACGAGCAGTACTTC,CASSQEGTYEQYF
TRBD2,TRBV11-2,.,TRBJ2-3,TGTGCCAGCAGCCCCCTTAGGCTAGCGGGGCTCAGCACAGATACGCAGTATTTT,CASSPLRLAGLSTDTQYF
.,TRBV4-2,few,TRBJ2-7,TGTGCCAGCAGCCAAGATACGAAGGGAGCCTACGAGCAGTACTTC,CASSQDTKGAYEQYF
TRBD2,TRBV12-3/TRBV12-4,.,TRBJ2-1,TGTGCCAGCAGTTTGGCTAGCGGGCCTAACAATGAGCAGTTCTTC,CASSLASGPNNEQFF
TRBD1,TRBV10-3,few,TRBJ1-2,TGTGCCATCAGCCGGGACAGGGGGCAACCTAACTATGGCTACACCTTC,CAISRDRGQPNYGYTF
.,TRBV6-5,.,TRBJ1-1,TGTGCCAGCAGTTATTTGGGGGGCGCGGCCACTGAAGCTTTCTTT,CASSYLGGAATEAFF
TRBD2,TRBV4-2,.,TRBJ2-1,TGTGCCAGCAGCCAAGGAACGGGACTAGCGGGGAGTGATGAGCAGTTCTTC,CASSQGTGLAGSDEQFF
TRBD1,TRBV6-1,few,TRBJ1-5,TGTGCCAGCATCCCTGACCGGGACAGGGGGACCTATAGCAATCAGCCCCAGCATTTT,CASIPDRDRGTYSNQPQHF
.,TRBV7-9,.,TRBJ2-7,TGTGCCAGCAGCTCTCCACAGGGTCACACCTTCTACGAGCAGTACTTC,CASSSPQGHTFYEQYF
.,TRBV28,.,TRBJ2-1,TGTGCCAGCACCGCTGAAGGGCGGCCTCAGTTCTTC,CASTAEGRPQFF
.,TRBV20-1,.,TRBJ2-1,TGCAGTGCTACGGCGGTGAGCTCCTACAATGAGCAGTTCTTC,CSATAVSSYNEQFF
TRBD2,TRBV12-3/TRBV12-4,few,TRBJ2-6,TGTGCCAGCACCCCGGGACTAGCGGGGGTCTCTGGGGCCAACGTCCTGACTTTC,CASTPGLAGVSGANVLTF
.,TRBV5-1,.,TRBJ2-1,TGCGCCAGCAGCCCTCCAAGGGACATGGGCAATGAGCAGTTCTTC,CASSPPRDMGNEQFF
TRBD2,TRBV6-2/TRBV6-3,.,TRBJ2-1,TGTGCCAGCAGCCCCACCGGGACTAGCGGGCGCAATGAGCAGTTCTTC,CASSPTGTSGRNEQFF